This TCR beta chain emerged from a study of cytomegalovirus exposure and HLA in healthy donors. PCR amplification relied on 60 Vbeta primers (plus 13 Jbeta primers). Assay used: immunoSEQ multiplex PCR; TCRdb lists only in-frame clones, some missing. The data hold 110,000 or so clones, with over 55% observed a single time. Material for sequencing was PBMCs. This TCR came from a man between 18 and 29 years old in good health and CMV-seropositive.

This chain's CDR3 is CASSVFSNQPQHF. The CDR3 DNA sequence: TGTGCCAGCAGTGTATTTAGCAATCAGCCCCAGCATTTT. This sequence joins TRBV6-1 and TRBJ1-5; D is ambiguous. Germline V gives CDR1 MNHNS, CDR2 SASEGT. The CDR3 is 13 amino acids. Deletions cut 4 bases from V and 0 bases from J, with 4 bases between.